What follows are 28 T cell receptor beta chains derived from one specimen sequenced in a study of blood T cell repertoires in COVID-19. Clones were read by immunoSEQ multiplex PCR, and TCRdb kept only the in-frame ones, dropping some. This sample has some 250,000 clones, with around 90% found just once. Specimen: peripheral blood. These receptors all stem from a human donor in a cohort sampled during active COVID-19.

This clone is a singleton in its sample. The rearrangement uses TRBV18 and TRBJ1-2; possible D gene TRBD1, 6 bases. The CDR3 has 19 amino acids. V gave up 6 bases and J gave up 1 base, with 27 bases separating them. CDR1 is KGHSH, CDR2 LQKENI, per germline. The CDR3 sequence is CASSPDRLKTRINNYGYTF. The CDR3 DNA reads as TGTGCCAGCTCGCCTGACAGGTTAAAGACCCGGATAAATAACTATGGCTACACCTTC.

J is TRBJ1-4 and V is TRBV2; D might be TRBD1 (6 bases). V lost 3 bases and J lost 8, with 16 bases in between. Germline lookup yields CDR1 SNHLY and CDR2 FYNNEI. The CDR3 has 15 residues. The CDR3 nucleotides are TGTGCCAGCAGTGAGGGGGGGCAGGGTGGCGAAAAACTGTTTTTT. As protein: CASSEGGQGGEKLFF.

This sequence joins TRBV6-5 and TRBJ1-1, with D possibly matching TRBD1 (6 bases). This CDR3 has 15 amino acids. Trimming shortened V by 11 bases and J by 5 bases, and 24 bases separated the two germline ends. Germline V gives CDR1 MNHEY, CDR2 SVGAGI. The CDR3: CALQSQGGWGTEAFF. In DNA form, the CDR3 reads TGTGCCCTTCAAAGCCAAGGGGGATGGGGTACTGAAGCTTTCTTT.

This sequence joins TRBV19 and TRBJ2-7; TRBD1 matches 10 bases. CDR3 length: 15 residues. Germline V gives CDR1 LNHDA, CDR2 SQIVND (reference sequence). The junction had 9 bases not matched to a gene; V was cut back by 7 bases and J by 3 bases. This CDR3 reads CASNLGDRGVYEQYF. DNA of the CDR3: TGTGCCAGTAACCTGGGGGACAGGGGAGTCTACGAGCAGTACTTC.

The chain joins TRBV3-1 (or the pseudogene TRBV3-2) to TRBJ2-1; D unresolved. The length of the CDR3 is 12 residues. Germline loops: CDR1 LGHDT, CDR2 YNNKEL (reference sequence). V lost 3 bases, J lost 7 bases, and 7 bases lay in between. CDR3 protein: CASSQSRNEQFF. The CDR3 DNA reads as TGTGCCAGCAGCCAGAGTCGTAATGAGCAGTTCTTC.

This chain links TRBV6-1 with TRBJ2-7; D remains unclear. The CDR3 has 13 amino acids. The ends were cut back, 1 base at V and 4 bases at J, with 8 bases in the middle. Germline lookup yields CDR1 MNHNS and CDR2 SASEGT. Here the CDR3 DNA reads TGTGCCAGCAGTGAAGAGCCCGGGTACGAGCAGTACTTC. Its protein is CASSEEPGYEQYF.

The CDR3 here is CASSVVLGGEQYF. The CDR3 DNA follows: TGTGCCAGCAGCGTAGTACTGGGGGGCGAGCAGTACTTC. The chain carries TRBV9 and TRBJ2-7, with D possibly TRBD2 on 6 matching bases. The CDR3 length is 13 residues. Trimming shortened V by 0 bases and J by 6 bases, and 10 bases separated the two germline ends. Germline V gives CDR1 SGDLS, CDR2 YYNGEE. Full variable domain (outside the CDR3, taken from reference TRBV9 and TRBJ2-7): DSGVTQTPKHLITATGQRVTLRCSPRSGDLSVYWYQQSLDQGLQFLIQYYNGEERAKGNILERFSAQQFPDLHSELNLSSLELGDSALYFCASSVVLGGEQYFGPGTRLTVT.

On this clone itself: Other DNA variants within this sample encode the same CDR3. The V gene is TRBV6-1, the J gene TRBJ1-1; tentatively, D is TRBD1 (5 bases). Germline assignment: CDR1 MNHNS and CDR2 SASEGT. This CDR3 comprises 13 residues. V lost 0 bases and J lost 4, with 6 bases in between. CDR3: CASSEARGTEAFF. CDR3 nucleotide sequence: TGTGCCAGCAGTGAAGCAAGGGGCACTGAAGCTTTCTTT.

The rearrangement joins TRBV9 to TRBJ2-6; D is perhaps TRBD1 (5 bases). The V gene lost 1 base and the J gene lost 4 bases, with 15 bases spanning the gap. Germline values: CDR1 SGDLS, CDR2 YYNGEE. This CDR3 region has 17 residues. The CDR3 region is CASSVLVGQEGANVLTF. For the CDR3, the DNA is TGTGCCAGCAGCGTACTTGTGGGGCAAGAAGGGGCCAACGTCCTGACTTTC.

The chain recombines TRBV28 with TRBJ2-7; no clear D. Germline lookup yields CDR1 MDHEN and CDR2 SYDVKM. The CDR3 is made up of 12 amino acids. V was clipped by 3 bases and J by 3 bases, with 6 bases between them. Written as DNA, the CDR3 is TGTGCCAGCAGTTTTTCAAACTACGAGCAGTACTTC. This encodes CASSFSNYEQYF.

V and J are TRBV15 and TRBJ2-4, with 7 bases matching TRBD1. Germline V CDR1 and CDR2: LNHNV, YYDKDF (reference sequence). The CDR3 length is 15 residues. With V trimmed by 7 bases and J by 4 bases, 10 bases remained unmatched. CDR3 sequence reads: CATTRQGRGKNIQYF. CDR3 nucleotides: TGTGCCACCACGCGACAGGGCCGCGGAAAAAACATTCAGTACTTC.

This rearrangement joins TRBV9 to TRBJ1-2; 7 positions match TRBD1. The CDR3 has 13 amino acids. Germline values: CDR1 SGDLS, CDR2 YYNGEE. V lost 3 bases and J lost 8; bases outside the gene matches: 7. CDR3 amino acids: CASSGFHRGGYTF. CDR3 DNA sequence: TGTGCCAGCAGCGGTTTTCACAGGGGCGGCTACACCTTC.

The V call is TRBV3-1 (or the pseudogene TRBV3-2), the J call TRBJ2-7; TRBD2 might be the D (6 bases). The germline V and J ends were trimmed by 4 bases and 3 bases, with 10 bases remaining between them. The CDR3 spans 13 residues. The V gene's germline CDR1 is LGHDT and CDR2 YNNKEL (reference sequence). Written as DNA, the CDR3 is TGTGCCAGCAGCCCGGGGCGGGGCTACGAGCAGTACTTC. Its translation: CASSPGRGYEQYF.

The chain has TRBV19 and TRBJ1-4; 8 bases are shared with TRBD1. V dropped 3 bases and J dropped 7; count of bases not matched to a gene: 4. The CDR3 has 14 residues. Germline assignment: CDR1 LNHDA and CDR2 SQIVND (reference sequence). CDR3 in amino acids: CASSITGGTEKLFF. The DNA for the CDR3 is TGTGCCAGTAGTATTACAGGGGGTACTGAAAAACTGTTTTTT.

This rearrangement joins TRBV6-5 to TRBJ2-3; 11 bases agree with TRBD1. This CDR3 region has 16 residues. V gave up 2 bases and J gave up 7 bases; unmatched junction bases: 8. Germline CDR1 is MNHEY and CDR2 is SVGAGI. The CDR3 nucleotides are TGTGCCAGCAGTTACACCCGGACAGGGGGCCCGAATACGCAGTATTTT. It encodes CASSYTRTGGPNTQYF.

The chain uses TRBV28 and TRBJ1-5; D unresolved. Germline loops: CDR1 MDHEN, CDR2 SYDVKM. This CDR3 has 14 residues. The germline V and J ends were trimmed by 7 bases and 5 bases, with 15 bases remaining between them. The CDR3 coding sequence is TGTGCCAGCAATGCGGTGTCAATCGATCAGCCCCAGCATTTT. This codes for CASNAVSIDQPQHF.

This clone appeared once. The rearrangement joins TRBV7-2 to TRBJ2-6; D perhaps matches TRBD1 (6 bases). The CDR3 is made up of 16 amino acids. CDR1 and CDR2 from the germline V gene are SGHTA and FQGNSA. V was cut by 5 bases and J by 2 bases, with 13 bases left in between. CDR3 sequence reads: CASSPRGSPGANVLTF. The CDR3 region has the DNA TGTGCCAGCAGCCCCAGGGGTTCGCCTGGGGCCAACGTCCTGACTTTC.

This clone was seen just once. This chain connects TRBV7-6 to TRBJ2-3; 12 bases align to TRBD2. CDR1 SGHVS and CDR2 FNYEAQ come from the germline V gene. The junction had 7 bases not matched to a gene; V was cut back by 5 bases and J by 4 bases. CDR3 length equals 16 residues. CDR3 sequence (DNA): TGTGCCAGCAGCGAACCCCCTAGCGGGGGGGCAGATACGCAGTATTTT. Translation gives CASSEPPSGGADTQYF.

The chain has TRBV28 and TRBJ2-7; 8 bases line up with TRBD1. J lost 5 bases, V lost 3 bases, and 3 bases had no gene match. This CDR3 is built from 13 residues. The germline V gene encodes CDR1 MDHEN and CDR2 SYDVKM. The CDR3 nucleotides read TGTGCCAGCAGTTTCCAGGACAGGGACGAGCAGTACTTC. Translation gives CASSFQDRDEQYF. Drawing the rest from reference TRBV28 and TRBJ2-7, the complete variable domain is DVKVTQSSRYLVKRTGEKVFLECVQDMDHENMFWYRQDPGLGLRLIYFSYDVKMKEKGDIPEGYSVSREKKERFSLILESASTNQTSMYLCASSFQDRDEQYFGPGTRLTVT.

The J gene is TRBJ1-2, the V gene TRBV2; D call uncertain. CDR3 size: 14 residues. CDR1 SNHLY and CDR2 FYNNEI come from the germline V gene. The V end lost 1 base, the J end lost 3 bases, and 9 bases lay between the germline ends. CDR3 sequence (DNA): TGTGCCAGCAGTGAAGTGGGCCTTGACTATGGCTACACCTTC. Protein: CASSEVGLDYGYTF.

This chain uses TRBV30 with TRBJ2-7; a possible D gene is TRBD1 (5 bases). The CDR3 sequence is 12 residues long. The germline V gene has CDR1 GTSNPN and CDR2 SVGIG (reference sequence). The ends were cut back, 2 bases at V and 5 bases at J, with 10 bases in the middle. The CDR3 DNA sequence: TGTGCCTGGAGTTTAGGGGCACACGAGCAGTACTTC. Protein: CAWSLGAHEQYF.

This clone has more than one count but fewer than ten. J is TRBJ2-7 and V is TRBV6-2 or TRBV6-3; TRBD1 matches at 7 bases. Germline CDR1 MNHEY, CDR2 SVGEGT. The CDR3 loop spans 13 amino acids. With 5 bases clipped from V and 2 bases from J, the junction kept 3 bases outside the gene matches. The CDR3 bases are TGTGCCAGCAGTGACAGGGTGACCTACGAGCAGTACTTC. It codes for CASSDRVTYEQYF.

The genes are TRBV6-5 and TRBJ1-2; 7 nucleotides agree with TRBD1. The germline V gene has CDR1 MNHEY and CDR2 SVGAGI. This CDR3 is built from 13 residues. V was pared by 6 bases and J by 4 bases, with 5 bases of the junction left unmatched. CDR3 nucleotide sequence: TGTGCCAGCAGAATGGGACAGACCTATGGCTACACCTTC. It encodes CASRMGQTYGYTF.

The chain has TRBV3-1 (or the pseudogene TRBV3-2) and TRBJ2-3; TRBD1 is a possible D gene (5 bases). Looked up from germline, CDR1 is LGHDT and CDR2 is YNNKEL (reference sequence). This CDR3 comprises 14 residues. V lost 10 bases to trimming and J lost 0 bases, with 14 bases between them. CDR3 protein: CATALGASTDTQYF. For the CDR3, the DNA is TGTGCCACCGCTTTAGGGGCTAGCACAGATACGCAGTATTTT.

The chain is built from TRBV5-6 and TRBJ1-1; D unclear. Germline loops: CDR1 SGHDT, CDR2 YYEEEE. With 1 base removed from V and 0 bases from J, the gap between germline ends came to 16 bases. The CDR3 runs to 17 residues. This CDR3 is CASSLRPTLLLNTEAFF. CDR3 bases: TGTGCCAGCAGCTTGCGACCAACTCTACTATTGAACACTGAAGCTTTCTTT.

The CDR3 nucleotides read TGTGCCAGCAACCTCGGGACAGGGGGATACGAGCAGTACTTC. As protein: CASNLGTGGYEQYF. This rearrangement joins TRBV6-6 to TRBJ2-7; 11 positions agree with TRBD1. The germline V gene encodes CDR1 MNHNY and CDR2 SVGAGI (reference sequence). CDR3 size: 14 residues. J lost 4 bases, V lost 7 bases, and 6 bases had no gene match.

The rearrangement links TRBV29-1 to TRBJ2-1, with 12 bases that match TRBD2. CDR1 SQVTM and CDR2 ANQGSEA come from the germline V gene. V lost 4 bases and J lost 9; bases outside the gene matches: 7. The CDR3 covers 14 residues. The CDR3 nucleotides are TGCAGCGTTGTGGGGTCTAGCGGGGGGGCTGAGCAGTTCTTC. Its protein is CSVVGSSGGAEQFF.

This clone was found once. This chain links TRBV2 with TRBJ1-5; D is uncertain. The germline gives CDR1 SNHLY, CDR2 FYNNEI. This CDR3 comprises 15 residues. The V end lost 3 bases, the J end lost 0 bases, and 9 bases lay between the germline ends. The CDR3 DNA sequence: TGTGCCAGCAGTGATTCCCGTTTTAGCAATCAGCCCCAGCATTTT. It is translated as CASSDSRFSNQPQHF. Full variable domain (rest looked up from reference TRBV2 and TRBJ1-5): EPEVTQTPSHQVTQMGQEVILRCVPISNHLYFYWYRQILGQKVEFLVSFYNNEISEKSEIFDDQFSVERPDGSNFTLKIRSTKLEDSAMYFCASSDSRFSNQPQHFGDGTRLSIL.